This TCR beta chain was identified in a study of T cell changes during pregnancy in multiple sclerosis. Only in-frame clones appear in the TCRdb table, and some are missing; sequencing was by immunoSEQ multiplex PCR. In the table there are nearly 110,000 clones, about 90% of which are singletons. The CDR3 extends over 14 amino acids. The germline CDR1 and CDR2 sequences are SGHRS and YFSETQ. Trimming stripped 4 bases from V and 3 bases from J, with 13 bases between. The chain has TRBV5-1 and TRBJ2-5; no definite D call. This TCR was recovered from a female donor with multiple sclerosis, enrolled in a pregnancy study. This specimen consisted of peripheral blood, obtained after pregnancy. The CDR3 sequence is CASSPRWQEETQYF. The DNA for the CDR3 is TGCGCCAGCAGCCCACGCTGGCAGGAAGAGACCCAGTACTTC.